These 16 T cell receptor beta chains originate from one sample sequenced in a study of shared clonotypes between healthy human individuals. Sequencing used immunoSEQ multiplex PCR; TCRdb keeps in-frame clones, though not all of them. The sample includes 780,000 or so clones, about two thirds of them seen just once. The sequencing input was memory CD4+ T cells sorted from blood. Subset described: CD45RA-negative fraction. The receptors stem from a woman in her 30s in good health.

The rearrangement links TRBV7-9 to TRBJ1-3, with TRBD1 matching over 10 bases. There are 19 residues in the CDR3. V lost 5 bases, J lost 0 bases, and 13 bases stayed unmatched. CDR1 and CDR2 from the germline V gene are SEHNR and FQNEAQ (reference sequence). CDR3: CASSDIGTGDRGSGNTIYF. CDR3 nucleotide sequence: TGTGCCAGCAGCGATATCGGGACAGGGGACAGGGGCTCTGGAAACACCATATATTTT.

Comments on this clone: Different DNA sequences within this sample yield the same CDR3. The chain is built from TRBV6-5 and TRBJ2-5; no definite D call. The germline CDR1 and CDR2 sequences are MNHEY and SVGAGI. The CDR3 contains 12 residues. V was cut by 0 bases and J by 6 bases, with 5 bases left in between. CDR3 region: CASSYSGKTQYF. DNA of the CDR3: TGTGCCAGCAGTTACTCAGGAAAGACCCAGTACTTC.

This sequence joins TRBV7-2 and TRBJ1-1, with D uncertain. Trimming left V 3 bases short and J 7 bases short, with 9 bases between. This CDR3 region has 12 residues. Germline-derived CDR1 and CDR2 are SGHTA and FQGNSA. The CDR3 DNA sequence: TGTGCCAGCAGCTTTTTCAAAGGTGAAGCTTTCTTT. Translation: CASSFFKGEAFF.

As concerns this clone: The same CDR3 also results from other DNA sequences found in this sample. The gene calls are TRBV28 and TRBJ2-6; D gene uncertain. V shed 5 bases and J shed 0 bases, with 5 bases lying between them. Germline CDR1 and CDR2: MDHEN and SYDVKM. The CDR3 totals 14 residues. Here the CDR3 reads CASSRSSGANVLTF. CDR3 coding DNA: TGTGCCAGCAGTAGAAGCTCTGGGGCCAACGTCCTGACTTTC. The full variable domain, completed using reference TRBV28 and TRBJ2-6, is DVKVTQSSRYLVKRTGEKVFLECVQDMDHENMFWYRQDPGLGLRLIYFSYDVKMKEKGDIPEGYSVSREKKERFSLILESASTNQTSMYLCASSRSSGANVLTFGAGSRLTVL.

The V call is TRBV6-5, the J call TRBJ1-2, with 10 positions matching TRBD1. Germline V CDR1 and CDR2: MNHEY, SVGAGI. The V segment lost 4 bases and the J segment 5 bases; nucleotides outside the gene matches: 7. The CDR3 is 15 residues long. CDR3 in amino acids: CASSSQTGGLYGYTF. The CDR3 nucleotides read TGTGCCAGCAGTTCGCAGACAGGGGGCCTTTATGGCTACACCTTC.

V is TRBV19 and J is TRBJ2-7, with TRBD2 as a possible D gene (5 bases). V lost 0 bases and J lost 7, with 16 bases in between. This CDR3 has 15 residues. In germline, CDR1 is LNHDA, CDR2 SQIVND (reference sequence). The CDR3, as DNA: TGTGCCAGTAGTATAGAACAAGCGGCCTTGAGGGAGCAGTACTTC. Residues: CASSIEQAALREQYF.

The rearrangement uses TRBV29-1 and TRBJ2-5; 9 bases are a match to TRBD2. The CDR3 consists of 14 residues. Germline values: CDR1 SQVTM, CDR2 ANQGSEA. With V trimmed by 5 bases and J by 4 bases, 8 bases remained unmatched. The CDR3 protein is CSVKGVAGAETQYF. The DNA of the CDR3 is TGCAGCGTTAAGGGGGTAGCGGGGGCAGAGACCCAGTACTTC.

This chain joins TRBV18 and TRBJ1-2, with a tentative D call TRBD1 (5 bases). The germline V gene has CDR1 KGHSH and CDR2 LQKENI. V was clipped by 2 bases and J by 4 bases, with 14 bases between them. This CDR3 region has 15 residues. CDR3 nucleotides: TGTGCCAGCTCACCAGGCGACAGCCGGGCCTATGGCTACACCTTC. As protein: CASSPGDSRAYGYTF. The full variable domain, in which reference TRBV18 and TRBJ1-2 provide the parts outside the CDR3, is NAGVMQNPRHLVRRRGQEARLRCSPMKGHSHVYWYRQLPEEGLKFMVYLQKENIIDESGMPKERFSAEFPKEGPSILRIQQVVRGDSAAYFCASSPGDSRAYGYTFGSGTRLTVV.

The chain has TRBV7-2 and TRBJ2-7; possibly TRBD2 for D (5 bases). Deletions cut 9 bases from V and 2 bases from J, with 20 bases between. The CDR3 consists of 15 residues. Per germline, CDR1 SGHTA and CDR2 FQGNSA. The CDR3 sequence is CASTERETTAYEQYF. In nucleotides, the CDR3 is TGTGCCAGTACAGAAAGGGAGACAACCGCCTACGAGCAGTACTTC.

The chain combines TRBV7-9 with TRBJ1-2; tentatively, D is TRBD1 (5 bases). The germline CDR1 and CDR2 sequences are SEHNR and FQNEAQ (reference sequence). CDR3 size: 16 residues. With 5 bases removed from V and 0 bases from J, the gap between germline ends came to 16 bases. CDR3 sequence (DNA): TGTGCCAGCAGCCACCCCGGGGCAGGACCTAACTATGGCTACACCTTC. Residues: CASSHPGAGPNYGYTF.

This clone has more than one count but fewer than ten. The gene calls are TRBV18 and TRBJ1-1; no definite D call. Between the trimmed V and J ends, which lost 8 bases and 3 bases, there was a span of 13 bases. The germline gives CDR1 KGHSH, CDR2 LQKENI. The CDR3 has 13 residues. This CDR3 reads CASIPTPDTEAFF. The CDR3 nucleotides are TGTGCCAGCATACCCACCCCCGACACTGAAGCTTTCTTT. Variable domain in full (rest from reference TRBV18 and TRBJ1-1): NAGVMQNPRHLVRRRGQEARLRCSPMKGHSHVYWYRQLPEEGLKFMVYLQKENIIDESGMPKERFSAEFPKEGPSILRIQQVVRGDSAAYFCASIPTPDTEAFFGQGTRLTVV.

This sequence joins TRBV27 and TRBJ2-3; 13 nucleotides align to TRBD2. The length of the CDR3 is 16 residues. V lost 6 bases to trimming and J lost 1 base; unmatched junction nucleotides: 4. Germline CDR1 and CDR2: MNHEY and SMNVEV (reference sequence). Here the CDR3 DNA reads TGTGCCAGCAGCCCAGGACTAGCGGGGGGCACAGATACGCAGTATTTT. Encoded protein: CASSPGLAGGTDTQYF.

This chain uses TRBV27 with TRBJ2-2; D is ambiguous. The CDR3 length is 14 residues. The germline gives CDR1 MNHEY, CDR2 SMNVEV (reference sequence). V was pared by 2 bases and J by 5 bases, with 9 bases between. The CDR3 region is CASSLGLGTGELFF. DNA for the CDR3: TGTGCCAGCAGTTTAGGTTTAGGGACCGGGGAGCTGTTTTTT.

This clone has a single count. This chain connects TRBV5-1 to TRBJ2-7; D gene uncertain. Germline V gives CDR1 SGHRS, CDR2 YFSETQ. The CDR3 covers 13 residues. Trimming left V 6 bases short and J 2 bases short, with 12 bases between. CDR3 sequence: CASILGRTYEQYF. The CDR3 nucleotides read TGCGCCAGCATACTGGGCAGGACCTACGAGCAGTACTTC.

The chain joins TRBV28 to TRBJ2-5; D not resolved. The V end was cut by 5 bases, the J end by 0 bases, with 7 bases between. The CDR3 loop spans 13 amino acids. CDR1 and CDR2 from the germline V gene are MDHEN and SYDVKM. This chain's CDR3 is CASSPNNQETQYF. The DNA for the CDR3 is TGTGCCAGCAGTCCCAACAACCAAGAGACCCAGTACTTC.

The chain has TRBV28 and TRBJ1-3; D gene uncertain. The germline CDR1 and CDR2 sequences are MDHEN and SYDVKM. The CDR3 has 16 amino acids. V was pared by 7 bases and J by 0 bases, with 16 bases between. CDR3 sequence (DNA): TGTGCCAGCACCACGTTTTGGGGAGGCTCTGGAAACACCATATATTTT. As protein: CASTTFWGGSGNTIYF.